This T cell receptor beta chain was obtained from a study of high-grade serous ovarian cancer treatment subgroups. General study results and limits: Only CDR3 was analyzed; CDR1 and CDR2 were not. Clonal relatedness tracked neoantigen level, and by trend copy number and mutation load. Repertoire similarity ranged about 0.1 to 0.85 between tumors of one patient.

As concerns this clone: What it binds is not known.

Tumor samples were obtained before definitive surgery or chemotherapy. Using immunoSEQ multiplex PCR, the repertoire was profiled, and TCRdb retains in-frame clones only, with some absent. The sample records 140 to 150 clones, around 90% being singletons. The TCR sequence derives from a human donor with high-grade serous ovarian cancer. The sequenced material came from tumor tissue.

DNA of the CDR3: TGTGCCAGCAGCCCCGCACAGTCTACTAGCACAGATACGCAGTATTTT. Residues: CASSPAQSTSTDTQYF. The V gene is TRBV9, the J gene TRBJ2-3; D is undetermined. The V gene's germline CDR1 is SGDLS and CDR2 YYNGEE. This CDR3 contains 16 residues. The V and J ends lost 4 bases and 0 bases respectively, with 15 bases between them. The full variable domain, completed using reference TRBV9 and TRBJ2-3, is DSGVTQTPKHLITATGQRVTLRCSPRSGDLSVYWYQQSLDQGLQFLIQYYNGEERAKGNILERFSAQQFPDLHSELNLSSLELGDSALYFCASSPAQSTSTDTQYFGPGTRLTVL.